The 13 T cell receptor beta chains presented below share a single source sample, sequenced in a study of blood T cell repertoires in COVID-19. The table came from immunoSEQ multiplex PCR; TCRdb's copy has only in-frame clones and leaves some out. The data show 150,000 to 200,000 clones, around 81% seen once. Sequencing was performed on peripheral blood. These receptors came from a woman older than 75 with COVID-19, enrolled during active disease.

The V and J genes are TRBV2 and TRBJ2-7; 9 positions agree with TRBD2. V was clipped by 10 bases and J by 4 bases; unmatched bases: 8. There are 13 residues in the CDR3. Germline-derived CDR1 and CDR2 are SNHLY and FYNNEI. The CDR3 DNA reads as TGTGCCATAACGACTAGCGGTCGATACGAGCAGTACTTC. Translating gives CAITTSGRYEQYF.

The rearrangement uses TRBV7-2 and TRBJ2-7, with TRBD1 as a possible D gene (6 bases). Germline V gene data show CDR1 as SGHTA and CDR2 as FQGNSA. The CDR3 is 13 amino acids. Deletions cut 3 bases from V and 2 bases from J, with 8 bases between. In DNA form, the CDR3 reads TGTGCCAGCAGCTTCCAGGGGACCTACGAGCAGTACTTC. Amino acid sequence: CASSFQGTYEQYF.

This chain connects TRBV28 to TRBJ2-7; 7 bases line up with TRBD1. The CDR3 length is 15 residues. V lost 5 bases, J lost 6 bases, and 13 bases stayed unmatched. Germline V gene data show CDR1 as MDHEN and CDR2 as SYDVKM. In DNA form, the CDR3 reads TGTGCCAGCAGTCCCCTCGACAGGGCTAGGGGCGAGCAGTACTTC. This codes for CASSPLDRARGEQYF.

In its sample, this clone was seen a few times. J is TRBJ1-6 and V is TRBV5-1, with no clear D. In germline, CDR1 is SGHRS, CDR2 YFSETQ. Trimming removed 0 bases from V and 6 bases from J, with 10 bases in between. The CDR3 totals 15 residues. The CDR3 reads CASSLGQSPNSPLHF. CDR3 bases: TGCGCCAGCAGCTTGGGTCAGTCCCCTAATTCACCCCTCCACTTT. Full variable domain (outside the CDR3, taken from reference TRBV5-1 and TRBJ1-6): KAGVTQTPRYLIKTRGQQVTLSCSPISGHRSVSWYQQTPGQGLQFLFEYFSETQRNKGNFPGRFSGRQFSNSRSEMNVSTLELGDSALYLCASSLGQSPNSPLHFGNGTRLTVT.

This chain connects TRBV6-5 to TRBJ1-2, with D possibly matching TRBD1 (5 bases). Germline CDR1 MNHEY, CDR2 SVGAGI. Trimming stripped 8 bases from V and 7 bases from J, with 17 bases between. The CDR3 contains 13 residues. The CDR3 nucleotides are TGTGCCAGCGATCGGGGGGGGGTAGCTGGCTACACCTTC. This translates into CASDRGGVAGYTF.

The chain couples TRBV5-1 to TRBJ2-1; 10 nucleotides agree with TRBD2. This CDR3 has 14 residues. Germline CDR1 is SGHRS and CDR2 is YFSETQ. The trim removed 5 bases at V and 3 bases at J, leaving 2 bases unmatched. This chain's CDR3 is CASRVAGGYNEQFF. In DNA form, the CDR3 reads TGCGCCAGCAGAGTAGCGGGGGGCTACAATGAGCAGTTCTTC.

The sample holds a few counts of this clone. The chain combines TRBV4-3 with TRBJ2-1, with TRBD2 identical over 13 bases. Trimming at V came to 0 bases and at J to 0 bases, leaving 11 bases not matched to a gene. The germline CDR1 and CDR2 sequences are LGHNA and YSLEER. This CDR3 region has 21 residues. The CDR3 loop is CASSQEETSGGYTSSYNEQFF. The CDR3 DNA reads as TGCGCCAGCAGCCAAGAAGAGACTAGCGGGGGGTACACGAGCTCCTACAATGAGCAGTTCTTC.

The V gene is TRBV19, the J gene TRBJ2-3, with TRBD2 as a possible D gene (5 bases). This CDR3 spans 14 amino acids. Trimming removed 6 bases from V and 3 bases from J, with 13 bases in between. Germline CDR1 is LNHDA and CDR2 is SQIVND (reference sequence). The CDR3 reads CASSPFTRTDTQYF. Written as DNA, the CDR3 is TGTGCCAGTAGCCCCTTTACTAGGACAGATACGCAGTATTTT.

The chain employs TRBV30 and TRBJ1-1; D not resolved. V lost 4 bases to trimming and J lost 3 bases, with 15 bases between them. Germline loops: CDR1 GTSNPN, CDR2 SVGIG (reference sequence). The length of the CDR3 is 14 residues. CDR3 protein: CAWTLLGRDTEAFF. CDR3 coding DNA: TGTGCCTGGACCTTATTGGGGAGGGACACTGAAGCTTTCTTT. Full variable domain (missing parts from reference TRBV30 and TRBJ1-1): SQTIHQWPATLVQPVGSPLSLECTVEGTSNPNLYWYRQAAGRGLQLLFYSVGIGQISSEVPQNLSASRPQDRQFILSSKKLLLSDSGFYLCAWTLLGRDTEAFFGQGTRLTVV.

The rearrangement joins TRBV6-5 to TRBJ2-5; D is ambiguous. CDR3 length: 12 residues. Germline CDR1 and CDR2: MNHEY and SVGAGI. Trimming stripped 6 bases from V and 3 bases from J, with 8 bases between. CDR3 DNA sequence: TGTGCCAGCAGGCCTCCGGAAGAGACCCAGTACTTC. This encodes CASRPPEETQYF.

The V gene is TRBV19, the J gene TRBJ1-3; TRBD1 is a possible D gene (5 bases). CDR1 LNHDA and CDR2 SQIVND come from the germline V gene (reference sequence). This CDR3 has 17 amino acids. Deletions cut 5 bases from V and 2 bases from J, with 19 bases between. CDR3 sequence: CASSYDSRIPPGNTIYF. The CDR3 nucleotides are TGTGCCAGTAGTTATGACAGTCGGATCCCTCCTGGAAACACCATATATTTT.

The chain recombines TRBV5-1 with TRBJ2-7; D perhaps matches TRBD2 (6 bases). The CDR3 is 14 residues long. CDR1 and CDR2 from the germline V gene are SGHRS and YFSETQ. The V gene lost 1 base and the J gene lost 8 bases, with 16 bases spanning the gap. CDR3 protein: CASSLRLASDQQYF. The CDR3 coding sequence is TGCGCCAGCAGCTTGAGGCTAGCGAGCGATCAGCAGTACTTC.

This chain joins TRBV5-3 and TRBJ1-5; 10 nucleotides agree with TRBD1. TRBV5-3 carries the ORF label, with uncertain function. After removal of 4 bases from V and 0 bases from J, the junction contained 10 bases not matched to a gene. There are 18 residues in the CDR3. The CDR3 sequence is CARSRGQGDPYSNQPQHF. The CDR3 region has the DNA TGTGCCAGAAGCCGCGGACAGGGGGACCCCTATAGCAATCAGCCCCAGCATTTT.